This T cell receptor (beta chain) is drawn from a study of blood T cell repertoires in COVID-19. Germline V CDR1 and CDR2: KGHDR, SFDVKD. The CDR3 sequence is 16 residues long. V shed 4 bases and J 4 bases; nucleotides not matched to a gene: 8. Profiling relied on immunoSEQ multiplex PCR, and the TCRdb table lists in-frame clones only, not all of them. In the table there are about 51,000 clones, just over 85% of which are singletons. The specimen was peripheral blood. The TCR was taken from an elderly man with active COVID-19. The V and J genes are TRBV24-1 and TRBJ2-2; 7 bases are a match to TRBD2. CDR3 sequence reads: CATSDVGGPGTGELFF. CDR3 DNA sequence: TGTGCCACCAGTGACGTGGGAGGGCCAGGCACCGGGGAGCTGTTTTTT.